Listed below are T cell receptor beta chains from one sample, sequenced in a study of early stage breast cancer tumors. The protocol was immunoSEQ multiplex PCR, while the TCRdb copy is restricted to in-frame clones and leaves out a portion. The sample records approximately 31,000 clones, roughly 81% being singletons. The specimen was breast tumor tissue. Every receptor here comes from a person aged 30-39 years with breast cancer. Each CDR3 is given with its conserved first and last residue. The order of the fields is D gene, CDR3 length, J gene, V gene, clone size, CDR3 protein, CDR3 DNA. The D gene is left open where the match is weak. Rows may omit the clone size; those that give it use once, few, many or a size class.

D gene: -
CDR3 length: 11
J gene: TRBJ1-1
V gene: TRBV12-5
clone size: few
CDR3 protein: CASGAHTEAFF
CDR3 DNA: TGTGCTAGTGGTGCCCACACTGAAGCTTTCTTT

D gene: TRBD1
CDR3 length: 16
J gene: TRBJ1-5
V gene: TRBV5-6
clone size: -
CDR3 protein: CASSLGTGIADQPQHF
CDR3 DNA: TGTGCCAGCAGCTTGGGGACAGGGATAGCAGATCAGCCCCAGCATTTT

D gene: -
CDR3 length: 11
J gene: TRBJ1-3
V gene: TRBV10-3
clone size: -
CDR3 protein: CAIISGNTIYF
CDR3 DNA: TGTGCCATCATATCTGGAAACACCATATATTTT

D gene: TRBD2
CDR3 length: 14
J gene: TRBJ2-2
V gene: TRBV6-5
clone size: -
CDR3 protein: CASSYAGDTGELFF
CDR3 DNA: TGTGCCAGCAGTTACGCGGGAGACACCGGGGAGCTGTTTTTT

D gene: -
CDR3 length: 15
J gene: TRBJ1-2
V gene: TRBV15
clone size: -
CDR3 protein: CATSRETGSTYGYTF
CDR3 DNA: TGTGCCACCAGCAGAGAAACAGGTTCTACCTATGGCTACACCTTC

D gene: TRBD1
CDR3 length: 16
J gene: TRBJ2-7
V gene: TRBV15
clone size: -
CDR3 protein: CATSTAEDREVDEQYF
CDR3 DNA: TGTGCCACCAGCACCGCCGAGGACAGGGAGGTCGACGAGCAGTACTTC

D gene: -
CDR3 length: 16
J gene: TRBJ2-3
V gene: TRBV7-9
clone size: -
CDR3 protein: CASSLDLQRGTDTQYF
CDR3 DNA: TGTGCCAGCAGCTTAGACCTTCAAAGGGGCACAGATACGCAGTATTTT

D gene: -
CDR3 length: 14
J gene: TRBJ2-3
V gene: TRBV11-3
clone size: -
CDR3 protein: CASSLGVGADTQYF
CDR3 DNA: TGTGCCAGCAGCTTGGGAGTAGGGGCAGATACGCAGTATTTT

D gene: -
CDR3 length: 13
J gene: TRBJ2-7
V gene: TRBV2
clone size: -
CDR3 protein: CASTLQGPEEQYF
CDR3 DNA: TGTGCCAGCACCCTTCAGGGGCCTGAAGAGCAGTACTTC

D gene: TRBD1
CDR3 length: 14
J gene: TRBJ1-1
V gene: TRBV7-6
clone size: few
CDR3 protein: CASDKTGVDTEAFF
CDR3 DNA: TGTGCCAGCGATAAGACAGGGGTTGACACTGAAGCTTTCTTT

D gene: TRBD2
CDR3 length: 15
J gene: TRBJ2-7
V gene: TRBV4-1
clone size: -
CDR3 protein: CASSLPSGGSHEQYF
CDR3 DNA: TGCGCCAGCAGCCTCCCGTCGGGGGGATCCCACGAGCAGTACTTC

D gene: -
CDR3 length: 14
J gene: TRBJ2-1
V gene: TRBV29-1
clone size: -
CDR3 protein: CSVPDSLTDNEQFF
CDR3 DNA: TGCAGCGTTCCAGACTCCTTAACAGACAATGAGCAGTTCTTC

D gene: -
CDR3 length: 13
J gene: TRBJ1-1
V gene: TRBV6-6
clone size: -
CDR3 protein: CASRRLWDTEAFF
CDR3 DNA: TGTGCCAGCAGGAGACTTTGGGACACTGAAGCTTTCTTT

D gene: -
CDR3 length: 18
J gene: TRBJ2-5
V gene: TRBV11-2
clone size: -
CDR3 protein: CASSLGLGGAASRETQYF
CDR3 DNA: TGTGCCAGCAGCTTAGGGCTAGGGGGAGCGGCCTCCAGAGAGACCCAGTACTTC

D gene: TRBD2
CDR3 length: 17
J gene: TRBJ2-2
V gene: TRBV11-2
clone size: -
CDR3 protein: CASSLFGGAGAAGELFF
CDR3 DNA: TGTGCCAGCAGCTTATTCGGGGGAGCGGGAGCCGCCGGGGAGCTGTTTTTT

D gene: -
CDR3 length: 14
J gene: TRBJ1-3
V gene: TRBV6-5
clone size: -
CDR3 protein: CASSTGPSGNTIYF
CDR3 DNA: TGTGCCAGCAGCACAGGACCCTCTGGAAACACCATATATTTT

D gene: -
CDR3 length: 12
J gene: TRBJ1-4
V gene: TRBV7-3
clone size: -
CDR3 protein: CASSQKNEKLFF
CDR3 DNA: TGTGCCAGCAGCCAAAAGAATGAAAAACTGTTTTTT

D gene: -
CDR3 length: 14
J gene: TRBJ2-1
V gene: TRBV6-5
clone size: few
CDR3 protein: CASTNRDNYNEQFF
CDR3 DNA: TGTGCCAGCACCAACCGGGACAACTACAATGAGCAGTTCTTC

D gene: -
CDR3 length: 14
J gene: TRBJ2-7
V gene: TRBV7-8
clone size: large
CDR3 protein: CASSLSTSWNEQYF
CDR3 DNA: TGTGCCAGCAGCTTAAGTACAAGTTGGAACGAGCAGTACTTC

D gene: -
CDR3 length: 13
J gene: TRBJ2-5
V gene: TRBV2
clone size: -
CDR3 protein: CASQRGGQETQYF
CDR3 DNA: TGTGCCAGCCAACGTGGGGGCCAAGAGACCCAGTACTTC

D gene: -
CDR3 length: 16
J gene: TRBJ2-1
V gene: TRBV27
clone size: -
CDR3 protein: CASSPLGGRTYNEQFF
CDR3 DNA: TGTGCCAGCAGTCCCCTAGGAGGGAGAACATACAATGAGCAGTTCTTC

D gene: -
CDR3 length: 15
J gene: TRBJ2-2
V gene: TRBV6-5
clone size: -
CDR3 protein: CASSYWAANTGELFF
CDR3 DNA: TGTGCCAGCAGTTACTGGGCAGCTAACACCGGGGAGCTGTTTTTT

D gene: -
CDR3 length: 12
J gene: TRBJ2-1
V gene: TRBV6-6
clone size: -
CDR3 protein: CASTQPSNEQFF
CDR3 DNA: TGTGCCAGCACCCAACCGTCCAATGAGCAGTTCTTC

D gene: TRBD2
CDR3 length: 18
J gene: TRBJ2-3
V gene: TRBV5-8
clone size: few
CDR3 protein: CASITGTSGLAGPDTQYF
CDR3 DNA: TGTGCCAGCATCACGGGGACTTCGGGACTAGCGGGACCCGATACGCAGTATTTT

D gene: -
CDR3 length: 19
J gene: TRBJ1-1
V gene: TRBV4-3
clone size: -
CDR3 protein: CASSQDPSPGKWMNTEAFF
CDR3 DNA: TGCGCCAGCAGCCAAGATCCATCACCAGGGAAGTGGATGAACACTGAAGCTTTCTTT

D gene: TRBD1
CDR3 length: 13
J gene: TRBJ1-1
V gene: TRBV5-1
clone size: -
CDR3 protein: CASSVQGATEAFF
CDR3 DNA: TGCGCCAGCAGCGTACAGGGGGCCACTGAAGCTTTCTTT

D gene: -
CDR3 length: 15
J gene: TRBJ2-6
V gene: TRBV6-1
clone size: -
CDR3 protein: CASSEVSGGANVLTF
CDR3 DNA: TGTGCCAGCAGTGAAGTTAGCGGTGGGGCCAACGTCCTGACTTTC

D gene: TRBD1
CDR3 length: 13
J gene: TRBJ1-4
V gene: TRBV5-4
clone size: few
CDR3 protein: CASSVDREEKLFF
CDR3 DNA: TGTGCCAGCAGCGTGGACAGGGAGGAAAAACTGTTTTTT

D gene: -
CDR3 length: 15
J gene: TRBJ2-7
V gene: TRBV6-1
clone size: -
CDR3 protein: CASSDMGAGAYEQYF
CDR3 DNA: TGTGCCAGCAGTGATATGGGGGCAGGGGCCTACGAGCAGTACTTC

D gene: -
CDR3 length: 12
J gene: TRBJ1-2
V gene: TRBV28
clone size: -
CDR3 protein: CASKQGSYGYTF
CDR3 DNA: TGTGCCAGCAAACAGGGATCCTATGGCTACACCTTC

D gene: TRBD1
CDR3 length: 13
J gene: TRBJ2-3
V gene: TRBV7-2
clone size: -
CDR3 protein: CASSSQGAGTQYF
CDR3 DNA: TGTGCCAGCAGCTCCCAGGGGGCGGGCACGCAGTATTTT

D gene: TRBD2
CDR3 length: 15
J gene: TRBJ2-1
V gene: TRBV10-3
clone size: few
CDR3 protein: CAISGGLAGVNEQFF
CDR3 DNA: TGTGCCATCAGTGGTGGGCTAGCGGGAGTTAATGAGCAGTTCTTC

D gene: -
CDR3 length: 16
J gene: TRBJ1-4
V gene: TRBV5-8
clone size: -
CDR3 protein: CASRLPGSESNEKLFF
CDR3 DNA: TGTGCCAGCCGCCTACCCGGTAGTGAGTCTAATGAAAAACTGTTTTTT

D gene: -
CDR3 length: 13
J gene: TRBJ2-1
V gene: TRBV5-6
clone size: -
CDR3 protein: CASSLVLDDEQFF
CDR3 DNA: TGTGCCAGCAGCTTGGTACTAGACGATGAGCAGTTCTTC

D gene: -
CDR3 length: 15
J gene: TRBJ1-1
V gene: TRBV5-4
clone size: -
CDR3 protein: CASSLGAGVNTEAFF
CDR3 DNA: TGTGCCAGCAGCTTGGGGGCAGGGGTGAACACTGAAGCTTTCTTT

D gene: TRBD2
CDR3 length: 15
J gene: TRBJ2-7
V gene: TRBV7-9
clone size: few
CDR3 protein: CASSLSSGSSYEQYF
CDR3 DNA: TGTGCCAGCAGCCTCTCTAGCGGATCCTCCTACGAGCAGTACTTC

D gene: -
CDR3 length: 13
J gene: TRBJ2-7
V gene: TRBV19
clone size: -
CDR3 protein: CASSPLADGEQYF
CDR3 DNA: TGTGCCAGTAGCCCCCTCGCGGACGGCGAGCAGTACTTC

D gene: -
CDR3 length: 14
J gene: TRBJ2-1
V gene: TRBV19
clone size: -
CDR3 protein: CASSIGGPYNEQFF
CDR3 DNA: TGTGCCAGTAGTATAGGTGGGCCGTACAATGAGCAGTTCTTC

D gene: -
CDR3 length: 14
J gene: TRBJ1-1
V gene: TRBV11-3
clone size: -
CDR3 protein: CASSFGTANTEAFF
CDR3 DNA: TGTGCCAGCAGCTTTGGGACGGCGAACACTGAAGCTTTCTTT

D gene: TRBD1
CDR3 length: 13
J gene: TRBJ1-1
V gene: TRBV11-3
clone size: -
CDR3 protein: CASSPGGITEAFF
CDR3 DNA: TGTGCCAGCAGTCCAGGGGGCATCACTGAAGCTTTCTTT

D gene: -
CDR3 length: 15
J gene: TRBJ2-1
V gene: TRBV30
clone size: -
CDR3 protein: CAWSVGRSGANEQFF
CDR3 DNA: TGTGCCTGGAGTGTAGGTCGGTCTGGGGCAAATGAGCAGTTCTTC

D gene: -
CDR3 length: 16
J gene: TRBJ2-3
V gene: TRBV11-1
clone size: -
CDR3 protein: CASSSRVRSSTDTQYF
CDR3 DNA: TGTGCCAGCAGCTCCCGGGTCCGCTCATCCACAGATACGCAGTATTTT

D gene: TRBD1
CDR3 length: 14
J gene: TRBJ2-7
V gene: TRBV29-1
clone size: few
CDR3 protein: CSVIPPGTGYEQYF
CDR3 DNA: TGCAGCGTTATCCCTCCAGGGACAGGCTACGAGCAGTACTTC

D gene: -
CDR3 length: 12
J gene: TRBJ1-1
V gene: TRBV29-1
clone size: few
CDR3 protein: CSVGTGNTEAFF
CDR3 DNA: TGCAGCGTTGGAACAGGCAACACTGAAGCTTTCTTT

D gene: TRBD1
CDR3 length: 14
J gene: TRBJ1-2
V gene: TRBV4-1
clone size: -
CDR3 protein: CASSQGQGGYGYTF
CDR3 DNA: TGCGCCAGCAGCCAAGGACAGGGGGGCTATGGCTACACCTTC

D gene: TRBD1
CDR3 length: 15
J gene: TRBJ1-2
V gene: TRBV6-6
clone size: few
CDR3 protein: CASLQDRNPNYGYTF
CDR3 DNA: TGTGCCAGCCTTCAGGACAGGAACCCTAACTATGGCTACACCTTC

D gene: -
CDR3 length: 16
J gene: TRBJ1-3
V gene: TRBV4-2
clone size: -
CDR3 protein: CASSQNTGKSGNTIYF
CDR3 DNA: TGTGCCAGCAGCCAAAATACAGGGAAATCTGGAAACACCATATATTTT

D gene: -
CDR3 length: 15
J gene: TRBJ1-2
V gene: TRBV19
clone size: -
CDR3 protein: CASLFGAGDFDGYTF
CDR3 DNA: TGTGCCAGCCTCTTCGGGGCAGGGGATTTTGACGGCTACACCTTC

D gene: -
CDR3 length: 13
J gene: TRBJ1-6
V gene: TRBV19
clone size: -
CDR3 protein: CASSNPNNSPLHF
CDR3 DNA: TGTGCCAGTAGTAACCCGAATAATTCACCCCTCCACTTT

D gene: TRBD1
CDR3 length: 16
J gene: TRBJ1-4
V gene: TRBV7-8
clone size: -
CDR3 protein: CASSLFRTGVGEKLFF
CDR3 DNA: TGTGCCAGCAGCTTATTCCGGACAGGGGTGGGGGAAAAACTGTTTTTT

D gene: -
CDR3 length: 14
J gene: TRBJ2-7
V gene: TRBV7-9
clone size: few
CDR3 protein: CASSPGTVPYEQYF
CDR3 DNA: TGTGCCAGCAGCCCCGGCACAGTCCCTTACGAGCAGTACTTC

D gene: TRBD1
CDR3 length: 15
J gene: TRBJ2-7
V gene: TRBV28
clone size: -
CDR3 protein: CASSSSGTGGGEQYF
CDR3 DNA: TGTGCCAGCAGTTCATCCGGGACAGGGGGAGGAGAGCAGTACTTC

D gene: TRBD2
CDR3 length: 17
J gene: TRBJ2-3
V gene: TRBV7-2
clone size: -
CDR3 protein: CASSLEELAGGRDTQYF
CDR3 DNA: TGTGCCAGCAGCTTAGAAGAACTAGCGGGAGGCCGCGATACGCAGTATTTT